Below, 17 T cell receptor beta chains from the same sample are listed, as sequenced in a study of response to subunit inactivated influenza vaccine. TCRdb re-analysed the RT-PCR reads in MiXCR, keeping a single row per CDR3 protein. The sample consists of 430,000 or so distinct CDR3 sequences, approximately 11% of them appearing once. The sample here was PBMCs from blood, taken roughly 46 days after vaccination. These TCRs come from a man between 45 and 60 years old who received an inactivated influenza vaccine.

The chain is built from TRBV4-2 and TRBJ2-5; no clear D gene. Trimming removed 0 bases at V and 9 bases at J, with 20 bases between. This CDR3 spans 16 amino acids. Germline V gene sequence: CDR1 LGHNA, CDR2 YNFKEQ. The CDR3 nucleotides are TGTGCCAGCAGCCAAGATATGGGCCCCCTGTCTAGGCCCCAGTACTTC. It encodes CASSQDMGPLSRPQYF.

This chain links TRBV9 with TRBJ2-3; D uncertain. Germline assignment: CDR1 SGDLS and CDR2 YYNGEE. Trimming took off 6 bases at V and 4 bases at J, with 18 bases between the two ends. CDR3 length equals 15 residues. The CDR3 spells CASNPLGRTADTQYF. The DNA of the CDR3 is TGTGCCAGCAACCCCTTAGGTAGGACGGCAGATACGCAGTATTTT.

The sample holds a few counts of this clonotype. The chain has TRBV7-2 and TRBJ2-5; 14 nucleotides agree with TRBD2. Germline V gene lookup returns CDR1 SGHTA and CDR2 FQGNSA. The CDR3 loop spans 17 amino acids. After removal of 3 bases from V and 4 bases from J, the junction contained 7 bases not matched to a gene. CDR3 protein: CASSLGLAGEAGETQYF. CDR3 nucleotide sequence: TGTGCCAGCAGCTTGGGACTAGCGGGAGAGGCGGGAGAGACCCAGTACTTC. The full variable domain, with the rest looked up from reference TRBV7-2 and TRBJ2-5, is GAGVSQSPSNKVTEKGKDVELRCDPISGHTALYWYRQSLGQGLEFLIYFQGNSAPDKSGLPSDRFSAERTGGSVSTLTIQRTQQEDSAVYLCASSLGLAGEAGETQYFGPGTRLLVL.

The gene calls are TRBV11-2 and TRBJ2-5; 7 bases are a match to TRBD1. This CDR3 comprises 15 residues. Per germline, CDR1 SGHAT and CDR2 FQNNGV. J lost 2 bases, V lost 1 base, and 4 bases had no gene match. DNA for the CDR3: TGTGCCAGCAGCTTAGGGTACAGGGGACAAGAGACCCAGTACTTC. Translated, it gives CASSLGYRGQETQYF. The whole variable domain, remainder taken from reference TRBV11-2 and TRBJ2-5, is EAGVAQSPRYKIIEKRQSVAFWCNPISGHATLYWYQQILGQGPKLLIQFQNNGVVDDSQLPKDRFSAERLKGVDSTLKIQPAKLEDSAVYLCASSLGYRGQETQYFGPGTRLLVL.

This clonotype showed up many times. This chain connects TRBV29-1 to TRBJ2-1, with 7 positions matching TRBD1. The J segment lost 8 bases and the V segment lost 7 bases, leaving 11 bases of the junction unmatched. This CDR3 is built from 13 residues. The germline V gene encodes CDR1 SQVTM and CDR2 ANQGSEA. CDR3 nucleotides: TGCAGCGAACAGGGGATCGGTCGGCATGAGCAGTTCTTC. Protein sequence: CSEQGIGRHEQFF.

The V call is TRBV12-3 or TRBV12-4, the J call TRBJ2-2; 11 nucleotides align to TRBD1. The CDR3 is made up of 13 amino acids. With 8 bases clipped from V and 6 bases from J, the junction kept 2 bases outside the gene matches. The CDR3 DNA reads as TGTGCCAGCCGGGACAGGGGGGCCGGGGAGCTGTTTTTT. As protein: CASRDRGAGELFF.

This chain joins TRBV5-5 and TRBJ2-7, with TRBD1 matching 7 bases. Germline CDR1 is SGHKS and CDR2 is YYEKEE (reference sequence). This CDR3 spans 15 amino acids. Losses at the gene ends were 5 bases for V and 1 base for J; bases not matched to a gene: 9. This chain's CDR3 is CASSKLRDSSYEQYF. CDR3 DNA sequence: TGTGCCAGCAGTAAACTCCGGGACAGTTCCTACGAGCAGTACTTC. Complete variable domain (other parts from reference TRBV5-5 and TRBJ2-7): DAGVTQSPTHLIKTRGQQVTLRCSPISGHKSVSWYQQVLGQGPQFIFQYYEKEERGRGNFPDRFSARQFPNYSSELNVNALLLGDSALYLCASSKLRDSSYEQYFGPGTRLTVT.

This clonotype was counted a few times. V gene TRBV5-6 combines with J gene TRBJ2-2; no clear D. CDR3 length equals 12 residues. The germline gives CDR1 SGHDT, CDR2 YYEEEE. V lost 4 bases and J 8 bases, leaving 9 bases between the germline ends. The DNA of the CDR3 is TGTGCCAGCAGCCAAATCTGGGGGGAGCTGTTTTTT. Protein sequence: CASSQIWGELFF.

This clonotype came up many times. The chain recombines TRBV5-1 with TRBJ2-1; D remains ambiguous. Germline lookup yields CDR1 SGHRS and CDR2 YFSETQ. CDR3 length: 12 amino acids. V shed 4 bases and J shed 4 bases, with 6 bases lying between them. The CDR3 loop is CASSATYNEQFF. The CDR3 DNA reads TGCGCCAGCAGCGCGACGTACAATGAGCAGTTCTTC.

This clonotype was observed at least ten times. V gene TRBV10-3 combines with J gene TRBJ1-2; tentatively, D is TRBD1 (5 bases). The CDR3 is 13 residues long. V shed 10 bases and J shed 2 bases, with 14 bases lying between them. The germline CDR1 and CDR2 sequences are ENHRY and SYGVKD. The CDR3 DNA reads TGTGCCACCGGGGCACCACAGAACTATGGCTACACCTTC. Encoded protein: CATGAPQNYGYTF.

This clonotype has a count of ten or more. This sequence joins TRBV12-3 or TRBV12-4 and TRBJ2-2, with D hard to call. This CDR3 has 12 amino acids. With 5 bases removed from V and 4 bases from J, the gap between germline ends came to 5 bases. The CDR3 protein is CASSHPTGELFF. CDR3 nucleotide sequence: TGTGCCAGCAGTCACCCCACCGGGGAGCTGTTTTTT.

This clonotype was seen more than once but under ten times. The chain carries TRBV10-3 and TRBJ2-2; 8 positions match TRBD1. With 4 bases clipped from V and 1 base from J, the junction kept 5 bases outside the gene matches. Germline loops: CDR1 ENHRY, CDR2 SYGVKD. The CDR3 totals 16 residues. The CDR3 nucleotides read TGTGCCATCAGTGGCTTCGGACAGGGGAACACCGGGGAGCTGTTTTTT. Translating gives CAISGFGQGNTGELFF.

The CDR3 DNA reads as TGTGCCAGCCACCGGACAGGTACTGAAGCTTTCTTT. Protein sequence: CASHRTGTEAFF. The chain recombines TRBV6-6 with TRBJ1-1; 7 bases agree with TRBD1. The CDR3 has 12 amino acids. Germline V gene lookup returns CDR1 MNHNY and CDR2 SVGAGI (reference sequence). J gave up 5 bases and V 8 bases, and 5 bases lay outside the gene matches.

This clonotype was seen more than once but under ten times. The rearrangement links TRBV11-2 to TRBJ1-1; TRBD1 is a possible D gene (5 bases). Germline V gene sequence: CDR1 SGHAT, CDR2 FQNNGV. Trimming left V 5 bases short and J 3 bases short, with 13 bases between. CDR3 size: 14 residues. Here the CDR3 DNA reads TGTGCCAGCAGCAACAGGATCGGGGACACTGAAGCTTTCTTT. It codes for CASSNRIGDTEAFF.

This clonotype was counted ten times or more. V usage is TRBV12-3 or TRBV12-4 and J usage is TRBJ1-2; possible D gene TRBD1, 5 bases. The CDR3 covers 14 residues. Deletions cut 5 bases from V and 4 bases from J, with 14 bases between. CDR3 nucleotide sequence: TGTGCCAGCAGTAGGTCAGGGATTACCTATGGCTACACCTTC. Translated, it gives CASSRSGITYGYTF.

The table lists this clonotype with a few counts. The chain has TRBV14 and TRBJ2-1; no definite D call. This CDR3 spans 12 amino acids. The germline V gene has CDR1 SGHDN and CDR2 FVKESK. The V and J ends lost 1 base and 4 bases respectively, with 2 bases between them. The CDR3 is CASSQAYNEQFF. In nucleotides, the CDR3 is TGTGCCAGCAGCCAAGCGTACAATGAGCAGTTCTTC.

This clonotype was detected only a few times. The rearrangement links TRBV29-1 to TRBJ1-1; D perhaps matches TRBD1 (5 bases). This CDR3 has 12 amino acids. Trimming stripped 6 bases from V and 0 bases from J, with 8 bases between. Germline CDR1 SQVTM, CDR2 ANQGSEA. CDR3 sequence (DNA): TGCAGCGTACAGGACATGAACACTGAAGCTTTCTTT. It yields the protein CSVQDMNTEAFF.